The sequence of this TCR beta chain was determined in a study of blood T cell repertoires in COVID-19. Overall study: Italy, Spain and the United States were the sources of the convalescent and acute COVID-19 samples. PBMCs, B-cell-depleted T cells, or T cells were the source of the cDNA or gDNA that made up the material.

Per germline, CDR1 LNHDA and CDR2 SQIVND (reference sequence). V was pared by 5 bases and J by 4 bases, with 4 bases of the junction left unmatched. CDR3 length equals 13 residues. Cohort 3 recovered donors had two negative PCRs, clearance, or symptom resolution. The data were produced by immunoSEQ multiplex PCR, yet TCRdb's version contains in-frame clones alone and is incomplete. The sample has approximately 300,000 clones; more than 75% are singletons. The chain has TRBV19 and TRBJ2-7; the match to TRBD1 covers 8 bases. The sample was PBMCs or T cells enriched from blood (not recorded which). The origin of this receptor is a woman between 18 and 29 years old who had recovered from COVID-19. CDR3 sequence (DNA): TGTGCCAGTAGTCCCCGGACAGGGTACGAGCAGTACTTC. Encoded protein: CASSPRTGYEQYF.